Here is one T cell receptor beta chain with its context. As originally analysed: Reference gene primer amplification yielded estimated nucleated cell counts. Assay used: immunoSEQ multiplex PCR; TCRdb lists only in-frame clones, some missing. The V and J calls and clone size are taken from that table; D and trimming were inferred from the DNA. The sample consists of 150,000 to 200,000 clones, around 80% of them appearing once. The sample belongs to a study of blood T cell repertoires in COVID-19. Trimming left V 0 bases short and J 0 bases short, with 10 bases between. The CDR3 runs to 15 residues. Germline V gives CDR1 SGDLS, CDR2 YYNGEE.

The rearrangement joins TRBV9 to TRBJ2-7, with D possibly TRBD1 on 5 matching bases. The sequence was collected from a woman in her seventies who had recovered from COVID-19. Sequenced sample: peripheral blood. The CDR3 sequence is CASSVGGGGSYEQYF. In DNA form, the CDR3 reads TGTGCCAGCAGCGTAGGGGGCGGTGGCTCCTACGAGCAGTACTTC.